The clone carrying this TCR beta chain was counted many times. Antigen specificity is unknown. The data derive from a study of breast tumors, draining lymph nodes, adjacent tissues. Whole-study findings and limits: The lymph node origin of tumor T cells was framed as consistent with a hypothesis, not demonstrated. Compared with lymph nodes, tumors were less diverse; compared with nontumor tissue, more. Data fit most tumor T cells coming from lymph node, expanding in tumor.

MiXCR, applied by TCRdb to the multiplex PCR reads, yields one record per CDR3 protein. The sample consists of about 24,000 distinct CDR3 sequences, 68% of them appearing once. V lost 0 bases, J lost 5 bases, and 17 bases lay in between. Germline CDR1 SGDLS, CDR2 YYNGEE. The CDR3 consists of 17 residues. This receptor was taken from a female donor with breast cancer. Some clones in this sample may be carry-over from other donors' samples. The sequenced material came from tumor-adjacent breast tissue. The V call is TRBV9, the J call TRBJ1-4, with D possibly TRBD1 on 5 matching bases. CDR3 nucleotides: TGTGCCAGCAGCGTAGCGGGGTTGGGGGGAGCGAATGAAAAACTGTTTTTT. Protein product: CASSVAGLGGANEKLFF.